The 3 T cell receptor beta chains reported below all come from one sample, sequenced in a study of radiotherapy plus CTLA-4 blockade in lung cancer. The protocol was immunoSEQ multiplex PCR, while the TCRdb copy is restricted to in-frame clones and leaves out a portion. The sample gives about 82,000 clones, approximately 79% of which show up once; 11% to 15% is in the top ten. Here the sequenced sample was peripheral blood, taken from a patient treated with radiotherapy plus ipilimumab. All receptors come from a human donor with non-small cell lung cancer that progressed on radiotherapy plus ipilimumab.

V usage is TRBV5-1 and J usage is TRBJ2-3; 7 positions match TRBD1. Germline CDR1 SGHRS, CDR2 YFSETQ. The trim removed 5 bases at V and 0 bases at J, leaving 3 bases unmatched. This CDR3 spans 14 amino acids. Here the CDR3 DNA reads TGCGCCAGCAGACCGACAGGGAGCACAGATACGCAGTATTTT. It translates to CASRPTGSTDTQYF.

As regards this clone: The same CDR3 also results from other DNA sequences found in this sample. The chain carries TRBV5-4 and TRBJ2-7, with D unresolved. CDR3 length: 13 residues. V was shortened by 1 base and J by 1 base, with 6 bases between the two germline ends. The germline V gene has CDR1 SGHNT and CDR2 YYREEE (reference sequence). The CDR3 nucleotides are TGTGCCAGCAGCTTGAGATCTTCCTACGAGCAGTACTTC. Its translation: CASSLRSSYEQYF.

As for this clone: This sample includes further DNA sequences coding for the same CDR3. The chain carries TRBV15 and TRBJ1-1; D remains ambiguous. The CDR3 length is 14 residues. Germline CDR1 and CDR2: LNHNV and YYDKDF (reference sequence). Trimming left V 0 bases short and J 0 bases short, with 5 bases between. The CDR3 DNA sequence: TGTGCCACCAGCAGAGACACCATGAACACTGAAGCTTTCTTT. Protein sequence: CATSRDTMNTEAFF.